This TCR beta chain derives from a study of shared clonotypes between healthy human individuals. Only in-frame clones appear in the TCRdb table, and some are missing; sequencing was by immunoSEQ multiplex PCR. This sample has about 2 million clones, with 95% found just once. The CDR3 spans 12 residues. The V gene's germline CDR1 is SGHNT and CDR2 YENEEA. V was pared by 4 bases and J by 0 bases, with 3 bases between. The chain recombines TRBV11-3 with TRBJ1-2; D remains ambiguous. The sequenced material came from naive CD4+ T cells sorted from blood. Specified subset: CD45RA+ positively selected. The TCR was taken from a man between 18 and 35 years old in good health. CDR3 sequence: CASSSPNYGYTF. Here the CDR3 DNA reads TGTGCCAGCAGCTCACCTAACTATGGCTACACCTTC.